This TCR beta chain was found in a study of shared clonotypes between healthy human individuals. Findings and limits, study-wide: The diversity represented, both genetic and in exposure history, was limited by few donors.

As to this clone: Its antigen is still unknown.

The CDR3 is made up of 16 amino acids. Germline assignment: CDR1 KGHSH and CDR2 LQKENI. Trimming removed 0 bases from V and 4 bases from J, with 13 bases in between. Produced via immunoSEQ multiplex PCR; TCRdb's table is partial and in-frame only. The data contain under 1,900,000 clones, approximately 98.5% of them singletons. The material sequenced was naive CD4+ T cells sorted from blood. Subset described: CD45RA+ positively selected. The sequence was collected from a young man in good health. The chain couples TRBV18 to TRBJ2-1; tentative D call: TRBD1 (5 bases). CDR3 loop: CASSPPSGHIYNEQFF. Here the CDR3 DNA reads TGTGCCAGCTCACCACCGTCTGGACACATTTACAATGAGCAGTTCTTC.